The 10 T cell receptor beta chains listed next were all sequenced from one sample in a study of OX40 agonist ivuxolimab in advanced cancers. Using immunoSEQ multiplex PCR, the repertoire was profiled, and TCRdb retains in-frame clones only, with some absent. This table holds tens of thousands of clones, 70% to 90% found once. The sequenced sample was CD4+ or CD8+ T cells sorted from blood, obtained in a trial of the OX40 agonist ivuxolimab. The receptors shown here come from an adult with an advanced solid tumor such as melanoma, head and neck, liver or kidney cancer.

This chain connects TRBV7-3 to TRBJ1-4, with TRBD1 as a possible D gene (6 bases). The CDR3 is 14 amino acids. Germline V lookup: CDR1 SGHTA, CDR2 FQGTGA. V lost 7 bases and J 8 bases, leaving 17 bases between the germline ends. The CDR3 DNA reads TGTGCCAGCAAAAAACAGGGTGATCAGGAAAAACTGTTTTTT. This sequence encodes CASKKQGDQEKLFF.

This clone was observed once. CDR3 loop: CASSPLGGSTEAFF. As DNA, the CDR3 is TGTGCCAGCAGCCCCCTCGGGGGAAGCACTGAAGCTTTCTTT. The chain is built from TRBV7-3 and TRBJ1-1; tentative D call: TRBD1 (5 bases). V lost 5 bases and J lost 4, with 14 bases in between. This CDR3 is built from 14 residues. Germline CDR1 reads SGHTA; CDR2 reads FQGTGA.

CDR3 loop: CASSPKLLAVYF. CDR3 DNA: TGTGCCAGCAGCCCTAAGCTGCTAGCGGTTTACTTC. J is TRBJ2-7 and V is TRBV7-3, with 7 nucleotides matching TRBD2. This CDR3 contains 12 residues. V shed 5 bases and J 13 bases; nucleotides not matched to a gene: 11. Per germline, CDR1 SGHTA and CDR2 FQGTGA.

This chain links TRBV5-1 with TRBJ2-2; TRBD1 or TRBD2 may be the D gene (5 bases each). Germline values: CDR1 SGHRS, CDR2 YFSETQ. The CDR3 length is 14 residues. Trimming took 4 bases from V and 5 from J, leaving 12 bases between them. The CDR3 region is CASSTGPGTGELFF. In DNA, the CDR3 is TGCGCCAGCAGCACGGGACCTGGGACCGGGGAGCTGTTTTTT.

The rearrangement joins TRBV6-5 to TRBJ2-2, with D possibly matching TRBD1 (6 bases). V gave up 0 bases and J gave up 5 bases, with 10 bases separating them. Germline V gene sequence: CDR1 MNHEY, CDR2 SVGAGI. The CDR3 contains 15 residues. DNA for the CDR3: TGTGCCAGCAGTTACTCGGCAGGGGTTACCGGGGAGCTGTTTTTT. As protein: CASSYSAGVTGELFF.

This clone was found once. The V gene is TRBV28, the J gene TRBJ2-7; TRBD1 is a possible D gene (5 bases). Germline assignment: CDR1 MDHEN and CDR2 SYDVKM. The V end was cut by 5 bases, the J end by 4 bases, with 9 bases between. The CDR3 length is 12 residues. As DNA, the CDR3 is TGTGCCAGCAGTACTACAGGTTACGAGCAGTACTTC. Its protein is CASSTTGYEQYF.

This clone rates as medium-sized (0.01 to 0.1%). The genes are TRBV9 and TRBJ2-7; 12 nucleotides match TRBD2. Looked up from germline, CDR1 is SGDLS and CDR2 is YYNGEE. The CDR3 is made up of 16 amino acids. The junction had 10 bases not matched to a gene; V was cut back by 4 bases and J by 5 bases. The CDR3 sequence is CASSLGLAGIENEQYF. CDR3 sequence (DNA): TGTGCCAGCAGCCTAGGACTAGCGGGAATAGAGAACGAGCAGTACTTC.

J is TRBJ2-7 and V is TRBV5-1, with 12 bases lining up with TRBD2. The CDR3 is made up of 15 amino acids. The ends lost 4 bases at V and 6 bases at J; junction bases unmatched: 8. The germline CDR1 and CDR2 sequences are SGHRS and YFSETQ. CDR3 region: CASSVRLAGEVEQYF. In nucleotides, the CDR3 is TGCGCCAGCAGCGTGCGACTAGCGGGAGAAGTCGAGCAGTACTTC.

This chain joins TRBV5-1 and TRBJ2-4; TRBD1 might be the D (5 bases). This CDR3 comprises 15 residues. Germline V gene data show CDR1 as SGHRS and CDR2 as YFSETQ. Trimming took off 1 base at V and 4 bases at J, with 12 bases between the two ends. This chain's CDR3 is CASSLQIGVKNIQYF. The CDR3 coding sequence is TGCGCCAGCAGCTTGCAGATAGGGGTTAAAAACATTCAGTACTTC.

The gene calls are TRBV5-4 and TRBJ1-2; 7 bases are shared with TRBD1. The J segment lost 5 bases and the V segment lost 4 bases, leaving 11 bases of the junction unmatched. The CDR3 length is 15 residues. From germline, CDR1 is SGHNT and CDR2 YYREEE (reference sequence). Written as DNA, the CDR3 is TGTGCCAGCAGCACAGGGACAGTTGGTATTTATGGCTACACCTTC. Its translation is CASSTGTVGIYGYTF.